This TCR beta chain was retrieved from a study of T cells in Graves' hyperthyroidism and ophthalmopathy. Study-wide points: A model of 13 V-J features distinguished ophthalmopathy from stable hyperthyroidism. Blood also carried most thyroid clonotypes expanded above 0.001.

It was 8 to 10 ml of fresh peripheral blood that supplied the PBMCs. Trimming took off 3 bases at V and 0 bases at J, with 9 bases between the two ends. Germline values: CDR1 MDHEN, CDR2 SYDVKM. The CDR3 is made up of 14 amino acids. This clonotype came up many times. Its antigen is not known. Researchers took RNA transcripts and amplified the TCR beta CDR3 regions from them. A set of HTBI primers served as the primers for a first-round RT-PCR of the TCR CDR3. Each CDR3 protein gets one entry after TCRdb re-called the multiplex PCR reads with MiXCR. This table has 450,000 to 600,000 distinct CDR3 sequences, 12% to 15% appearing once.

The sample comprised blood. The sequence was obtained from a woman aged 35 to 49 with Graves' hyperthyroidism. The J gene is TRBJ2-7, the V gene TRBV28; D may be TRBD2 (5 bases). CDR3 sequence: CASSLRASSYEQYF. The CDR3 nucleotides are TGTGCCAGCAGTTTGAGGGCCAGCTCCTACGAGCAGTACTTC.